This TCR beta chain was recorded in a study of molecular identifiers for immune sequencing clone quantification. Overall study context: In the replicates, RNA derived from around 20,000 or 100,000 naive CD8 cells was divided into five parts, and four were sequenced.

Preparation of naive CD8 libraries involved roughly 18,000 to 1,100,000 sorted cells and 10%, 30% or 50% RNA. The table lists this clonotype with many counts. TCRdb re-analysed the PCR reads in MiXCR, keeping a single row per CDR3 protein. The sample lists roughly 630,000 distinct CDR3 sequences, roughly 27% seen once, with roughly 0.83% in the top ten. The CDR3 contains 18 residues. Trimming at V came to 4 bases and at J to 1 base, leaving 12 bases not matched to a gene. CDR1 and CDR2 from the germline V gene are SGHVS and FNYEAQ. This clonotype was sampled from a human donor in good health. Some libraries in this study had Jurkat cell RNA spiked in. The sequencing input was naive CD8+ T cells from blood, with Jurkat cell RNA spiked in. Stated subset: FACS-sorted CD8+CD4-CCR7+CD45RA+ naive T cells. The V call is TRBV7-6, the J call TRBJ2-3; 9 bases line up with TRBD1. CDR3 in DNA: TGTGCCAGCAGCTGGGGGACAGGGTATATCTCTGGCACAGATACGCAGTATTTT. Translated: CASSWGTGYISGTDTQYF.